Below are 17 T cell receptor beta chains sequenced from a single sample in a study of blood T cell repertoires in COVID-19. TCRdb keeps only in-frame clones here, not all; method: immunoSEQ multiplex PCR. Here the sample spans 95,000 to 150,000 clones, 70% to 80% being singletons. Sequences were obtained from peripheral blood. These receptors were collected from an elderly woman with acute or convalescent COVID-19.

J is TRBJ2-1 and V is TRBV11-2; 7 nucleotides match TRBD2. V trimming: 5 bases; J trimming: 2 bases; junction bases outside the gene matches: 6. The CDR3 spans 15 residues. The germline V gene has CDR1 SGHAT and CDR2 FQNNGV. CDR3 coding DNA: TGTGCCAGCAGCACCGTACGGGGGGCCTACAATGAGCAGTTCTTC. Its protein product is CASSTVRGAYNEQFF.

The J gene is TRBJ2-6, the V gene TRBV9, with TRBD1 matching 12 bases. Germline V gene sequence: CDR1 SGDLS, CDR2 YYNGEE. J gave up 3 bases and V 3 bases, and 4 bases lay outside the gene matches. CDR3 length equals 17 residues. Written as DNA, the CDR3 is TGTGCCAGCAGCGCCGGGGACAGGGGGCTTGGGGCCAACGTCCTGACTTTC. It encodes CASSAGDRGLGANVLTF.

V is TRBV7-2 and J is TRBJ2-1; D may be TRBD2 (5 bases). The V and J ends lost 5 bases and 9 bases respectively, with 14 bases between them. This CDR3 comprises 13 residues. The germline V gene encodes CDR1 SGHTA and CDR2 FQGNSA. In DNA, the CDR3 is TGTGCCAGCAGCCCCGGAGGATGGGGTGAGCAGTTCTTC. It is translated as CASSPGGWGEQFF.

Regarding this clone: The identical CDR3 is also encoded by other nucleotide sequences in the sample. This chain uses TRBV30 with TRBJ2-7; TRBD1 might be the D (5 bases). The CDR3 extends over 11 amino acids. Germline lookup yields CDR1 GTSNPN and CDR2 SVGIG (reference sequence). V lost 3 bases and J lost 6, with 9 bases in between. This CDR3 is CAWSQDSEQYF. The CDR3 nucleotides read TGTGCCTGGAGCCAAGACAGCGAGCAGTACTTC.

The chain combines TRBV19 with TRBJ2-1; D is perhaps TRBD1 (5 bases). The length of the CDR3 is 11 residues. Germline lookup yields CDR1 LNHDA and CDR2 SQIVND (reference sequence). V was trimmed by 11 bases and J by 10 bases, leaving 15 bases between them. CDR3 sequence reads: CASRRGREQFF. The CDR3 DNA sequence: TGTGCCTCAAGAAGGGGTAGGGAGCAGTTCTTC.

The chain recombines TRBV7-9 with TRBJ1-1; 7 bases agree with TRBD1. The CDR3 loop spans 13 amino acids. V shed 1 base, J shed 4 bases, and the junction held 0 bases outside the gene matches. In germline, CDR1 is SEHNR, CDR2 FQNEAQ (reference sequence). CDR3 residues: CASSLGDSTEAFF. For the CDR3, the DNA is TGTGCCAGCAGCTTAGGGGACAGCACTGAAGCTTTCTTT. Supplemented by reference TRBV7-9 and TRBJ1-1, the full variable domain reads DTGVSQNPRHKITKRGQNVTFRCDPISEHNRLYWYRQTLGQGPEFLTYFQNEAQLEKSRLLSDRFSAERPKGSFSTLEIQRTEQGDSAMYLCASSLGDSTEAFFGQGTRLTVV.

The V call is TRBV7-3, the J call TRBJ2-5; D is perhaps TRBD2 (5 bases). Trimming stripped 1 base from V and 0 bases from J, with 9 bases between. The CDR3 covers 15 residues. In germline, CDR1 is SGHTA, CDR2 FQGTGA. CDR3 residues: CASSLSHGNQETQYF. In nucleotides, the CDR3 is TGTGCCAGCAGCTTAAGTCACGGGAACCAAGAGACCCAGTACTTC.

J is TRBJ1-3 and V is TRBV18; D perhaps matches TRBD1 (6 bases). The germline V and J ends were trimmed by 3 bases and 1 base, with 10 bases remaining between them. Germline V CDR1 and CDR2: KGHSH, LQKENI. This CDR3 spans 15 amino acids. CDR3 amino acids: CASSPTGTSGNTIYF. As DNA, the CDR3 is TGTGCCAGCTCACCGACAGGCACTTCTGGAAACACCATATATTTT.

The CDR3 region has the DNA TGCGCCAGCAGCCTCGGACAGGGGGTCAAAAATCAGCCCCAGCATTTT. Its protein product is CASSLGQGVKNQPQHF. This chain connects TRBV23-1 to TRBJ1-5, with TRBD1 matching 10 bases. TRBV23-1 is an ORF, and what it does is uncertain. CDR3 length: 16 amino acids. Losses at the gene ends were 6 bases for V and 4 bases for J; bases not matched to a gene: 9.

The rearrangement links TRBV7-2 to TRBJ1-1; D uncertain. The CDR3 consists of 15 residues. The V end lost 3 bases, the J end lost 2 bases, and 13 bases lay between the germline ends. The V gene's germline CDR1 is SGHTA and CDR2 FQGNSA. Here the CDR3 reads CASSFGRTRNTEAFF. The CDR3 bases are TGTGCCAGCAGCTTCGGGAGGACCCGTAACACTGAAGCTTTCTTT.

This clone was counted between two and nine times. The gene calls are TRBV5-4 and TRBJ1-2; tentative D call: TRBD1 (6 bases). V dropped 0 bases and J dropped 4 bases, with 13 bases sitting between them. The length of the CDR3 is 15 residues. Germline-derived CDR1 and CDR2 are SGHNT and YYREEE (reference sequence). The CDR3 here is CASSLGAGESYGYTF. CDR3 DNA: TGTGCCAGCAGCTTGGGGGCAGGGGAAAGCTATGGCTACACCTTC. Together with reference TRBV5-4 and TRBJ1-2, the CDR3 gives the full variable domain: ETGVTQSPTHLIKTRGQQVTLRCSSQSGHNTVSWYQQALGQGPQFIFQYYREEENGRGNFPPRFSGLQFPNYSSELNVNALELDDSALYLCASSLGAGESYGYTFGSGTRLTVV.

In this sample, this clone turned up once. The rearrangement joins TRBV3-1 (or the pseudogene TRBV3-2) to TRBJ2-7; no firm D call. V gave up 1 base and J gave up 4 bases, with 14 bases separating them. The CDR3 loop spans 15 amino acids. Germline V gives CDR1 LGHDT, CDR2 YNNKEL (reference sequence). CDR3 loop: CASSQVTSSSYEQYF. In nucleotides, the CDR3 is TGTGCCAGCAGCCAAGTTACCTCTAGTAGTTACGAGCAGTACTTC.

The J gene is TRBJ1-1, the V gene TRBV3-1 (or the pseudogene TRBV3-2); TRBD1 matches at 7 bases. The trim removed 4 bases at V and 10 bases at J, leaving 6 bases unmatched. This CDR3 comprises 12 residues. Germline CDR1 is LGHDT and CDR2 is YNNKEL (reference sequence). The CDR3 DNA is TGTGCCAGCAGCCCAGGGGCAGGGGGAGCTTTCTTT. It is translated as CASSPGAGGAFF.

CDR3 coding DNA: TGCGCCAGCAGTGTATCAGGGAAAACTGAAGCTTTCTTT. Its protein is CASSVSGKTEAFF. V gene TRBV10-2 combines with J gene TRBJ1-1, with D possibly TRBD1 on 5 matching bases. Looked up from germline, CDR1 is WSHSY and CDR2 is SAAADI. This CDR3 has 13 amino acids. V was shortened by 4 bases and J by 5 bases, with 11 bases between the two germline ends.

A few counts support this clone. The chain recombines TRBV5-4 with TRBJ2-7; 8 bases agree with TRBD2. Germline V gives CDR1 SGHNT, CDR2 YYREEE (reference sequence). The V gene end was trimmed by 0 bases and the J gene end by 0 bases; junction bases not matched to a gene: 5. The CDR3 spans 16 residues. The CDR3 sequence: CASSLALAGFSYEQYF. The CDR3 DNA reads as TGTGCCAGCAGCTTGGCCCTAGCGGGTTTCTCCTACGAGCAGTACTTC.

The V gene is TRBV27, the J gene TRBJ1-1, with D unresolved. This CDR3 region has 13 residues. Germline CDR1 is MNHEY and CDR2 is SMNVEV (reference sequence). The V and J ends lost 2 bases and 3 bases respectively, with 7 bases between them. As DNA, the CDR3 is TGTGCCAGCAGTTTAGGCCTCTACACTGAAGCTTTCTTT. Translated, it gives CASSLGLYTEAFF.

The V call is TRBV2, the J call TRBJ1-6; D may be TRBD1 (6 bases). Per the germline V gene, CDR1 is SNHLY and CDR2 is FYNNEI. The length of the CDR3 is 15 residues. The V end was cut by 3 bases, the J end by 2 bases, with 8 bases between. CDR3 DNA: TGTGCCAGCAGTGAGACAGGCGCCTATAATTCACCCCTCCACTTT. It specifies CASSETGAYNSPLHF.